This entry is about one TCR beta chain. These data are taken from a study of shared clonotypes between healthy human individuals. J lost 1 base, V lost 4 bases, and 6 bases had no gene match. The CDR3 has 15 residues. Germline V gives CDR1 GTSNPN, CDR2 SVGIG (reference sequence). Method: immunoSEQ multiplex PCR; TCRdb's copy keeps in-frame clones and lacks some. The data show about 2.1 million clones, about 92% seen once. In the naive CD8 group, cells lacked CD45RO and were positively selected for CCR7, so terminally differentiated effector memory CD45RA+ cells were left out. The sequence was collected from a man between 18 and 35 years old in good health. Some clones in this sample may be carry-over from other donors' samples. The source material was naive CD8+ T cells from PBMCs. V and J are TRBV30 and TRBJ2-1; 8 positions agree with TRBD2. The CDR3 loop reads CAWMVGTRSYNEQFF. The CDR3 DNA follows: TGTGCCTGGATGGTCGGGACTAGGTCCTACAATGAGCAGTTCTTC.